These 8 T cell receptor beta chains share one sample of origin, sequenced in a study of cytomegalovirus exposure and HLA in healthy donors. PCR amplification relied on 60 Vbeta primers (plus 13 Jbeta primers). This table comes from immunoSEQ multiplex PCR, and its TCRdb copy is limited to in-frame clones, with some not included. This sample yields nearly 110,000 clones, of which roughly 71% are seen a single time; approximately 2.8% belongs to the top ten. The material sequenced was PBMCs. The receptor set was obtained from a male donor in good health and CMV-seropositive.

This clone turned up a few times. The chain couples TRBV15 to TRBJ2-5, with 11 bases fitting TRBD2. Germline lookup yields CDR1 LNHNV and CDR2 YYDKDF (reference sequence). V was pared by 1 base and J by 4 bases, with 5 bases of the junction left unmatched. The CDR3 is 16 amino acids. The CDR3 spells CATSRVRSGGGETQYF. The CDR3 bases are TGTGCCACCAGCAGAGTGCGTAGCGGGGGGGGAGAGACCCAGTACTTC. The full variable domain, in which reference TRBV15 and TRBJ2-5 provide the parts outside the CDR3, is DAMVIQNPRYQVTQFGKPVTLSCSQTLNHNVMYWYQQKSSQAPKLLFHYYDKDFNNEADTPDNFQSRRPNTSFCFLDIRSPGLGDTAMYLCATSRVRSGGGETQYFGPGTRLLVL.

The chain links TRBV9 to TRBJ2-3; weak D call: TRBD1 (5 bases). Germline loops: CDR1 SGDLS, CDR2 YYNGEE. This CDR3 has 14 residues. V was shortened by 1 base and J by 2 bases, with 8 bases between the two germline ends. The CDR3 region is CASSVRQSTDTQYF. CDR3 in DNA: TGTGCCAGCAGCGTAAGACAGTCCACAGATACGCAGTATTTT.

The V gene is TRBV19, the J gene TRBJ2-3; TRBD1 agrees at 7 bases. CDR1 is LNHDA and CDR2 is SQIVND in the germline V gene (reference sequence). Trimming cost V 4 bases and J 2 bases; bases outside gene matches: 6. This CDR3 has 15 residues. CDR3 sequence reads: CASSTKDRFTDTQYF. The CDR3 DNA reads as TGTGCCAGTAGTACTAAGGACAGGTTCACAGATACGCAGTATTTT.

This chain uses TRBV4-3 with TRBJ1-1, with D possibly matching TRBD1 (5 bases). V was shortened by 4 bases and J by 1 base, with 10 bases between the two germline ends. The germline V gene has CDR1 LGHNA and CDR2 YSLEER. This CDR3 comprises 14 residues. This CDR3 is CASSPVGGNTEAFF. In DNA, the CDR3 is TGCGCCAGCAGCCCCGTCGGGGGGAACACTGAAGCTTTCTTT.

The chain carries TRBV6-5 and TRBJ1-5, with 12 bases matching TRBD1. The CDR3 has 15 amino acids. Per the germline V gene, CDR1 is MNHEY and CDR2 is SVGAGI. V was clipped by 4 bases and J by 7 bases; unmatched bases: 5. CDR3 DNA sequence: TGTGCCAGCAGTTCGGGACAGGGGGCGGAGCAGCCCCAGCATTTT. This sequence encodes CASSSGQGAEQPQHF.

This clone was seen more than once but under ten times. The chain uses TRBV25-1 and TRBJ2-5; weak D call: TRBD1 (6 bases). The V and J ends lost 0 bases and 4 bases respectively, with 9 bases between them. The CDR3 consists of 14 residues. The germline gives CDR1 MGHDK, CDR2 SYGVNS. The DNA for the CDR3 is TGTGCCAGCAGTGAATATCAGGGGCGAGAGACCCAGTACTTC. Translation: CASSEYQGRETQYF.

V gene TRBV7-3 combines with J gene TRBJ2-3; 9 bases fit TRBD1. The germline gives CDR1 SGHTA, CDR2 FQGTGA. Losses at the gene ends were 4 bases for V and 8 bases for J; bases not matched to a gene: 13. The CDR3 extends over 16 amino acids. The CDR3 reads CASSSDGGTGPCTQYF. In DNA, the CDR3 is TGTGCCAGCAGCTCCGATGGTGGGACAGGGCCGTGTACGCAGTATTTT. Together with reference TRBV7-3 and TRBJ2-3, the CDR3 gives the full variable domain: GAGVSQTPSNKVTEKGKYVELRCDPISGHTALYWYRQSLGQGPEFLIYFQGTGAADDSGLPNDRFFAVRPEGSVSTLKIQRTERGDSAVYLCASSSDGGTGPCTQYFGPGTRLTVL.

The chain couples TRBV27 to TRBJ1-5; D possibly corresponds to TRBD1 (6 bases). The CDR3 has 15 residues. CDR1 MNHEY and CDR2 SMNVEV come from the germline V gene (reference sequence). V lost 2 bases, J lost 2 bases, and 10 bases lay in between. DNA of the CDR3: TGTGCCAGCAGTTTAGGCAGGGGTGGCAATCAGCCCCAGCATTTT. It codes for CASSLGRGGNQPQHF.